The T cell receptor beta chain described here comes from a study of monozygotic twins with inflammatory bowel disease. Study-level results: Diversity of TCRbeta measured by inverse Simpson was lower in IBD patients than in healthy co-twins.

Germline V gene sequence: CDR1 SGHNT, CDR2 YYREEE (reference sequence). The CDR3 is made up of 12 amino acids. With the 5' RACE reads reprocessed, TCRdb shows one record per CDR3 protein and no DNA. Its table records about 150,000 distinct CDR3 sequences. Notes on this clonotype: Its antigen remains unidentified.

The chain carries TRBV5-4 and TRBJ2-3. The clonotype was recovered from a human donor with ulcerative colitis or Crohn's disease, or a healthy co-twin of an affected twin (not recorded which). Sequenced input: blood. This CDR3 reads CASSRLTDTQYF.